This T cell receptor beta chain appears in the sequencing data of a study of T cell clonotyping in hematopoietic cell transplantation. Overall study context: Pretransplant recipient samples were taken after cytoreduction. Study conclusions and caveats: After transplant, recipient diversity fell while pathologically expanded clonotypes grew through day 180. At the given depth, recipient repertoires were over 95% de novo clonotypes.

Sequenced by immunoSEQ multiplex PCR; TCRdb stores in-frame clones only, minus some. The sample includes about 80,000 clones, approximately 95% of them seen just once. A word on this clone: The target antigen is unknown.

Germline lookup yields CDR1 MNHEY and CDR2 SVGAGI. This CDR3 spans 14 amino acids. V was trimmed by 6 bases and J by 3 bases, leaving 15 bases between them. Noted time point: recipient sample about 28 days before transplant, after cytoreduction. This specimen consisted of peripheral blood mononuclear cells, obtained before stem cell transplant. The chain uses TRBV6-5 and TRBJ2-7; tentative D call: TRBD2 (6 bases). The clonotype comes from a woman aged 50 to 60 with acute myeloid leukemia. Some clones in this sample may be carry-over from other donors' samples. The CDR3 reads CASSPRETSYEQYF. CDR3 coding DNA: TGTGCCAGCAGCCCCCGAGAGACTAGCTACGAGCAGTACTTC.